This T cell receptor (beta chain) was identified during a study of T cells after yellow fever vaccination. Study-wide results and caveats: The bulk population could contribute abundant contaminating clonotypes to FACS-sorted repertoires. The booster response re-showed most primary clones: approximately 95% CD4, over 80% CD8. CD4 and CD8 compartments shared a small share of clonotypes.

This clonotype was counted ten times or more. What it recognizes is unknown. The CDR3 runs 14 residues. Germline values: CDR1 SGDLS, CDR2 YYNGEE. The V and J ends lost 0 bases and 3 bases respectively, with 10 bases between them. TCRdb called the 5' RACE reads again in MiXCR, with one record for every CDR3 protein. The table includes some 220,000 distinct CDR3 sequences, under 3.5% detected once. The sequence came from a man between 18 and 35 years old who received the YFV17D yellow fever vaccine. The specimen was CD4+ T cells sorted from PBMCs, collected 10 days after the yellow fever booster vaccination. The chain joins TRBV9 to TRBJ2-7; no firm D call. The CDR3 region is CASSVAYSDYEQYF. As DNA, the CDR3 is TGTGCCAGCAGCGTAGCTTACTCAGACTACGAGCAGTACTTC.